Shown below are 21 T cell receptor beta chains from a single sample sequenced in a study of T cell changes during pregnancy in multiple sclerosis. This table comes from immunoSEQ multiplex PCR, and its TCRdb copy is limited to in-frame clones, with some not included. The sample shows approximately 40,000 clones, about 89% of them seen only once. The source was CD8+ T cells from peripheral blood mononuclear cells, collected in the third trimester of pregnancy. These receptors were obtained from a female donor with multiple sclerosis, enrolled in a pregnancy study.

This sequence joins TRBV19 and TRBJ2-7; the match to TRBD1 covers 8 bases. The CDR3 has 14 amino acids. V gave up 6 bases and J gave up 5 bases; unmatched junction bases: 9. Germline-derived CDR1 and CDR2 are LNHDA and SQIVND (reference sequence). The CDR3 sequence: CASSHQGQAHEQYF. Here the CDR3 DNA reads TGTGCCAGTAGCCACCAGGGACAGGCCCACGAGCAGTACTTC. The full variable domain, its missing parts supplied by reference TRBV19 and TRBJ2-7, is DGGITQSPKYLFRKEGQNVTLSCEQNLNHDAMYWYRQDPGQGLRLIYYSQIVNDFQKGDIAEGYSVSREKKESFPLTVTSAQKNPTAFYLCASSHQGQAHEQYFGPGTRLTVT.

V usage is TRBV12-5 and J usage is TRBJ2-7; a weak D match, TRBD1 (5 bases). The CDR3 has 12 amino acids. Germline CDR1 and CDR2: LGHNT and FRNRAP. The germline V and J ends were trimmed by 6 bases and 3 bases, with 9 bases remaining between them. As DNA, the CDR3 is TGTGCTAGTGGATTCGACAGCTACGAGCAGTACTTC. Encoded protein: CASGFDSYEQYF.

This chain's CDR3 is CASSPIVGAHEQFF. As DNA, the CDR3 is TGTGCCAGCAGTCCGATAGTGGGGGCCCATGAGCAGTTCTTC. V is TRBV27 and J is TRBJ2-1; D is possibly TRBD1 (6 bases). Per germline, CDR1 MNHEY and CDR2 SMNVEV (reference sequence). Trimming stripped 5 bases from V and 8 bases from J, with 16 bases between. The CDR3 consists of 14 residues.

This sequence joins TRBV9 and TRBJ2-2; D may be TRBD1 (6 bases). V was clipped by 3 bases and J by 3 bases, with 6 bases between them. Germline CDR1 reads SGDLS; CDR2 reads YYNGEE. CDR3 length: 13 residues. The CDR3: CASSAGDTGELFF. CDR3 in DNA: TGTGCCAGCAGCGCAGGGGACACCGGGGAGCTGTTTTTT.

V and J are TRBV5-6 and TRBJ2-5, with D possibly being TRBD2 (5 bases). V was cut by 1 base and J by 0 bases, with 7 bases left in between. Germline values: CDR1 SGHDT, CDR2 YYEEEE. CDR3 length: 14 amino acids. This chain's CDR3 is CASSLRGDQETQYF. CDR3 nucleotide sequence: TGTGCCAGCAGCTTGCGGGGAGACCAAGAGACCCAGTACTTC.

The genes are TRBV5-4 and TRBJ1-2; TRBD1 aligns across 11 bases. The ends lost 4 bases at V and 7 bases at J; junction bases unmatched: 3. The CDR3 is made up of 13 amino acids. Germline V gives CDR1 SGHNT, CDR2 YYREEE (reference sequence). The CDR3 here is CASSPGQGAGYTF. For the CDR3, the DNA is TGTGCCAGCAGCCCCGGACAGGGGGCTGGCTACACCTTC.

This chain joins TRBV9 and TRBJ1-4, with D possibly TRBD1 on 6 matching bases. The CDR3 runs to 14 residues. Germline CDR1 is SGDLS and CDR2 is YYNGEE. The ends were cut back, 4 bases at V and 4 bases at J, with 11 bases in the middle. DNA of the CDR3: TGTGCCAGCAGCACTGGACAGCATAATGAAAAACTGTTTTTT. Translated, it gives CASSTGQHNEKLFF.

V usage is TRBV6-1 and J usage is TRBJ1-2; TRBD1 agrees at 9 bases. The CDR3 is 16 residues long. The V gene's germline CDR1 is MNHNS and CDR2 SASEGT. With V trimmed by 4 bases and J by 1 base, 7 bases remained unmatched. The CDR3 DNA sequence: TGTGCCAGCAGTGTTCGGACAGGGGATTTTAACTATGGCTACACCTTC. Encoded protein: CASSVRTGDFNYGYTF.

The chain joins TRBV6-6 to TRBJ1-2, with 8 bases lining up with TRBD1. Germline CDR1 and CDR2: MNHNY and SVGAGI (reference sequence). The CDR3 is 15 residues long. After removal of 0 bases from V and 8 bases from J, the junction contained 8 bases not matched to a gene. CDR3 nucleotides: TGTGCCAGCAGTTACTCGGTACAGGGGGGAGGAGGCTACACCTTC. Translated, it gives CASSYSVQGGGGYTF.

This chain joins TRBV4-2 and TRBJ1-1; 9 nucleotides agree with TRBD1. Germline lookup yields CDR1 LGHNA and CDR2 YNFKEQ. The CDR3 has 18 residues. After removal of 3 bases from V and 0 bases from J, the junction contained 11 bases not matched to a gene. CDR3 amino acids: CASSHRTGELLMNTEAFF. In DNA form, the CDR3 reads TGTGCCAGCAGCCACCGGACAGGGGAGTTGTTAATGAACACTGAAGCTTTCTTT.

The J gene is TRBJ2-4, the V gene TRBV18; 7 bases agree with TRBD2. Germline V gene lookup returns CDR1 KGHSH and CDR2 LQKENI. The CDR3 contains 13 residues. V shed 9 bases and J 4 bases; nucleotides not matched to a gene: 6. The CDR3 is CASFSSGKNIQYF. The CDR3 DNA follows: TGTGCCAGTTTTTCTAGCGGTAAAAACATTCAGTACTTC.

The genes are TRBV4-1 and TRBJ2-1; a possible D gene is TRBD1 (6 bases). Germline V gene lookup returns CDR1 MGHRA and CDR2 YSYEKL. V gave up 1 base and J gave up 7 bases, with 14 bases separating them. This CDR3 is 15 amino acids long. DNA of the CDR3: TGCGCCAGCAGCCAAGGGACAGAGCGAATTAATGAGCAGTTCTTC. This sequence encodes CASSQGTERINEQFF.

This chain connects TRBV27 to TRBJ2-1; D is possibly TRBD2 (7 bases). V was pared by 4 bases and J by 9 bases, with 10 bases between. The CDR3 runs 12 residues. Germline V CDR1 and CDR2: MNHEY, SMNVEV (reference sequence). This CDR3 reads CASSSGGPEQFF. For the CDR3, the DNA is TGTGCCAGCAGTTCCGGGGGGCCTGAGCAGTTCTTC.

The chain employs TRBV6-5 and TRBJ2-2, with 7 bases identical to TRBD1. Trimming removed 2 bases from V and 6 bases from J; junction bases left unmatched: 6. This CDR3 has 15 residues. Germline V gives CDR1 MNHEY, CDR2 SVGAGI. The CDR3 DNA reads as TGTGCCAGCAGTTACAATAGACAGGGCGCCGGGGAGCTGTTTTTT. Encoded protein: CASSYNRQGAGELFF.

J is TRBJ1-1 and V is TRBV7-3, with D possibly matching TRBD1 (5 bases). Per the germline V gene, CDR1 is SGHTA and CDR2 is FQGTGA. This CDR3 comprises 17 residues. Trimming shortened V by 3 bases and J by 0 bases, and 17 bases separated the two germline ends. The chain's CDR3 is CASSFRPLTAMNTEAFF. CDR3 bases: TGTGCCAGCAGCTTCCGGCCCTTGACAGCCATGAACACTGAAGCTTTCTTT.

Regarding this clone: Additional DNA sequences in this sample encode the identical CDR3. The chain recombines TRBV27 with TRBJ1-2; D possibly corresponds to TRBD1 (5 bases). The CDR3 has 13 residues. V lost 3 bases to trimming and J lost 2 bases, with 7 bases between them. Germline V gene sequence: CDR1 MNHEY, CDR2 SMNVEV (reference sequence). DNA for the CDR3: TGTGCCAGCAGTTTGCAGGGAAACTATGGCTACACCTTC. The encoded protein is CASSLQGNYGYTF.

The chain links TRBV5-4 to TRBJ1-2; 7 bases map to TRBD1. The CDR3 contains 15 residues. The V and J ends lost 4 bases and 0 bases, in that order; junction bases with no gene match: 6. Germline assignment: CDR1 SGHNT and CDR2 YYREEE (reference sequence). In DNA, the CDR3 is TGTGCCAGCAGCGATGGGGACAGAGCTAACTATGGCTACACCTTC. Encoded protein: CASSDGDRANYGYTF.

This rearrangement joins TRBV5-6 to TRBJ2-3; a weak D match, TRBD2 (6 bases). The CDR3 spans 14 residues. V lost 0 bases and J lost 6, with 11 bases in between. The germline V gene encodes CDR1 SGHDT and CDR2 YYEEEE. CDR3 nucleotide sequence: TGTGCCAGCAGCTTGGGGAGGAGGGCGGATACGCAGTATTTT. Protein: CASSLGRRADTQYF.

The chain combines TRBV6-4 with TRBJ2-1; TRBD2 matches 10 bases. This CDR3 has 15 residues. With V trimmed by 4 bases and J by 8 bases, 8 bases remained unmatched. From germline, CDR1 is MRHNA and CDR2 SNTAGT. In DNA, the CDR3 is TGTGCCAGCAGTGTCGGAGCGGGGGGGCTCGATGAGCAGTTCTTC. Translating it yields CASSVGAGGLDEQFF.

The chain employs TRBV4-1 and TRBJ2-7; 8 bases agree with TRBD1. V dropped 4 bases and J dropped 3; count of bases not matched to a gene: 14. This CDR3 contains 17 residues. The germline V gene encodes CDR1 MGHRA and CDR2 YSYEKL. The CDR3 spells CASSLRTGTPRFYEQYF. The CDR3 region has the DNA TGCGCCAGCAGCCTCCGGACAGGGACCCCCAGATTCTACGAGCAGTACTTC.

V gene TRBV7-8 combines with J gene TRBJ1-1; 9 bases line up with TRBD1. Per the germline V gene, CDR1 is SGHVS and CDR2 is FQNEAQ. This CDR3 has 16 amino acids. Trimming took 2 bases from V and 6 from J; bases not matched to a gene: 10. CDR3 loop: CASSLRGRDRDPEAFF. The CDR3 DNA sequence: TGTGCCAGCAGCTTAAGGGGACGGGACAGGGACCCTGAAGCTTTCTTT.